This is a list of T cell receptor beta chains from one sample in a study of molecular identifiers for immune sequencing clone quantification. TCRdb re-called the PCR reads with MiXCR, one entry per CDR3 protein. The sample carries 600,000 to 650,000 distinct CDR3 sequences, roughly 21% recorded once. Sequenced material: naive CD8+ T cells from blood, with Jurkat cell RNA spiked in. These receptors were taken from a human donor in good health. Some libraries in this study had Jurkat cell RNA spiked in. CDR3s include the opening cysteine and the closing phenylalanine or tryptophan. A D gene is named only where the DNA matches it firmly. A row's size may be missing; if present it is once, few, many or a size class.

j_call	cdr3_length	d_call	v_call	clone_size	cdr3_aa	cdr3_nt
TRBJ2-5	14	-	TRBV24-1	-	CATSTGILEETQYF	TGTGCCACCTCAACGGGGATTTTGGAAGAGACCCAGTACTTC
TRBJ2-1	14	-	TRBV11-2	few	CASSPGGWANEQFF	TGTGCCAGCAGCCCAGGAGGGTGGGCCAATGAGCAGTTCTTC
TRBJ2-5	14	-	TRBV9	few	CASSVDPGGETQYF	TGTGCCAGCAGCGTAGATCCGGGCGGGGAGACCCAGTACTTC
TRBJ2-1	16	TRBD2	TRBV27	many	CASISRTSGSSNEQFF	TGTGCCAGCATCAGTAGGACTAGCGGGAGTAGTAATGAGCAGTTCTTC
TRBJ1-5	15	-	TRBV4-1	many	CASSMSRVGNQPQHF	TGCGCCAGCAGCATGTCCAGGGTTGGCAATCAGCCCCAGCATTTT
TRBJ2-7	14	TRBD1	TRBV29-1	-	CSASIGTGFYEQYF	TGCAGCGCATCCATAGGGACAGGCTTCTACGAGCAGTACTTC
TRBJ2-1	14	TRBD2	TRBV4-3	few	CASSQDTGGVEQFF	TGCGCCAGCAGCCAAGATACTGGGGGGGTTGAGCAGTTCTTC
TRBJ2-5	14	-	TRBV2	-	CASSEGNMAETQYF	TGTGCCAGCAGTGAGGGTAATATGGCAGAGACCCAGTACTTC
TRBJ2-7	15	TRBD2	TRBV7-9	many	CASSPTGGFLYEQYF	TGTGCCAGCAGCCCCACGGGGGGTTTCTTGTACGAGCAGTACTTC
TRBJ2-5	18	TRBD1	TRBV14	many	CASSQDLGQGVLEETQYF	TGTGCCAGCAGCCAAGATCTGGGACAGGGGGTTTTAGAAGAGACCCAGTACTTC
TRBJ1-1	14	-	TRBV19	many	CASSIRLIRAEAFF	TGTGCCAGTAGTATCCGACTGATCAGGGCTGAAGCTTTCTTT
TRBJ2-7	14	TRBD2	TRBV14	many	CASSQALAGDEQYF	TGTGCCAGCAGCCAAGCACTAGCGGGAGACGAGCAGTACTTC
TRBJ1-4	13	-	TRBV4-3	many	CASSLWVGEKLFF	TGCGCCAGCAGCTTGTGGGTCGGTGAAAAACTGTTTTTT
TRBJ2-7	15	-	TRBV25-1	many	CASSESSNQGYEQYF	TGTGCCAGCAGTGAATCCTCTAACCAAGGCTACGAGCAGTACTTC
TRBJ2-3	15	TRBD1	TRBV7-9	-	CASSLAGGASDTRYF	TGTGCCAGCAGCTTAGCAGGGGGCGCATCAGATACGCGGTATTTT
TRBJ2-1	16	-	TRBV5-1	-	CASSLAPGVYYNEQFF	TGCGCCAGCAGCTTGGCACCAGGGGTATACTACAATGAGCAGTTCTTC
TRBJ1-6	15	-	TRBV20-1	many	CSARDQEGENSPLHF	TGCAGTGCTAGAGATCAAGAGGGGGAAAATTCACCCCTCCACTTT
TRBJ1-1	16	-	TRBV6-5	many	CASSYVRAAMNTEAFF	TGTGCCAGCAGTTACGTCCGGGCAGCCATGAACACTGAAGCTTTCTTT
TRBJ1-1	14	-	TRBV20-1	many	CSAPSLRKNTEAFF	TGCAGTGCCCCTTCCCTTCGCAAGAACACTGAAGCTTTCTTT
TRBJ1-5	17	TRBD1	TRBV7-3	-	CASSQGTDRESQQPQHF	TGTGCCAGCAGCCAAGGGACCGACAGGGAAAGCCAGCAGCCCCAGCATTTT
TRBJ2-7	14	-	TRBV6-5	few	CASSYSDTYNEQYF	TGTGCCAGCAGTTACTCGGACACCTACAATGAGCAGTACTTC
TRBJ2-7	17	-	TRBV12-5	-	CASGLGLAGPVDYEQYF	TGTGCTAGTGGTTTGGGACTGGCCGGTCCAGTCGACTACGAGCAGTACTTC
TRBJ2-5	18	TRBD2	TRBV7-9	-	CDSSPPLAGGPPEETQYF	TGTGACAGCAGCCCGCCACTAGCGGGAGGCCCCCCAGAAGAGACCCAGTACTTC
TRBJ2-7	16	TRBD1	TRBV19	-	CASSPQGLVSSYEQYF	TGTGCCAGTAGTCCACAGGGGTTGGTGAGCTCCTACGAGCAGTACTTC
TRBJ2-5	13	-	TRBV7-6	many	CASSWTAEETQYF	TGTGCCAGCAGCTGGACAGCGGAAGAGACCCAGTACTTC
TRBJ1-6	18	-	TRBV12-3/TRBV12-4	-	CASSLWGVLSSYNSPLHF	TGTGCCAGCAGTTTATGGGGGGTCCTTAGCTCCTATAATTCACCCCTCCACTTT
TRBJ2-5	15	-	TRBV6-5	many	CASSYSRGGLETQYF	TGTGCCAGCAGTTACTCGAGGGGGGGCTTAGAGACCCAGTACTTC
TRBJ2-7	18	TRBD2	TRBV3-1	-	CASSQPKGLARSSYEQYF	TGTGCCAGCAGCCAACCCAAAGGACTAGCGAGGTCCTCCTACGAGCAGTACTTC
TRBJ2-3	16	TRBD1	TRBV12-3/TRBV12-4	-	CASSPLPGQTTDTQYF	TGTGCCAGCAGCCCGCTTCCGGGACAGACCACAGATACGCAGTATTTT
TRBJ2-5	15	TRBD2	TRBV12-3/TRBV12-4	many	CASSFSSGSRETQYF	TGTGCCAGCAGTTTTTCTAGCGGGAGTCGAGAGACCCAGTACTTC
TRBJ2-2	15	TRBD2	TRBV9	few	CASSFSGGSAGELFF	TGTGCCAGCAGCTTTAGCGGGGGGTCAGCCGGGGAGCTGTTTTTT
TRBJ1-5	17	-	TRBV6-2/TRBV6-3	many	CASTNTPSTGGNQPQHF	TGTGCCAGCACTAATACCCCCTCCACAGGAGGCAATCAGCCCCAGCATTTT
TRBJ2-5	15	-	TRBV4-2	few	CASSQDLAITETQYF	TGTGCCAGCAGCCAAGATTTAGCTATTACAGAGACCCAGTACTTC
TRBJ1-5	15	TRBD1	TRBV6-5	many	CASKEQDRTNQPQHF	TGTGCCAGCAAGGAGCAGGACAGGACCAATCAGCCCCAGCATTTT
TRBJ2-7	13	-	TRBV6-2/TRBV6-3	many	CASSYFASGEQYF	TGTGCCAGCAGTTACTTCGCGTCAGGCGAGCAGTACTTC
TRBJ2-5	12	-	TRBV13	many	CASSLGLQTQYF	TGTGCCAGCAGCTTAGGTCTCCAGACCCAGTACTTC
TRBJ2-3	16	-	TRBV14	many	CASSHIRHSSTDTQYF	TGTGCCAGCAGCCACATAAGACACTCTAGCACAGATACGCAGTATTTT
TRBJ2-2	14	-	TRBV27	many	CASSFGSPTGELFF	TGTGCCAGCAGTTTCGGCAGTCCAACCGGGGAGCTGTTTTTT
TRBJ2-1	12	TRBD2	TRBV30	many	CAWSVTSAEQFF	TGTGCCTGGAGTGTCACTAGCGCTGAGCAGTTCTTC
TRBJ2-7	16	-	TRBV18	few	CASSPTGFFSAYEQYF	TGTGCCAGCTCACCAACAGGGTTTTTTTCTGCCTACGAGCAGTACTTC
TRBJ1-1	12	-	TRBV3-1	many	CASHGGGTEAFF	TGTGCCAGCCATGGGGGGGGCACTGAAGCTTTCTTT
TRBJ2-7	16	-	TRBV6-5	few	CASSHALTGNSYEQYF	TGTGCCAGCAGCCACGCCTTAACAGGGAACTCCTACGAGCAGTACTTC
TRBJ2-1	14	-	TRBV11-3	-	CASSLDWSYNEQFF	TGTGCCAGCAGCTTAGATTGGTCCTACAATGAGCAGTTCTTC
TRBJ1-6	18	-	TRBV4-1	many	CASSQDQIQYNFNSPLHF	TGCGCCAGCAGCCAAGATCAGATACAGTATAATTTTAATTCACCCCTCCACTTT
TRBJ1-1	11	TRBD1	TRBV28	many	CASSSDREAFF	TGTGCCAGCAGTTCGGACAGGGAAGCTTTCTTT
TRBJ1-1	13	-	TRBV30	many	CASGDGVNTEAFF	TGTGCCTCCGGGGATGGAGTGAACACTGAAGCTTTCTTT
TRBJ2-3	16	TRBD1	TRBV20-1	many	CSAKLQGALLADTQYF	TGCAGTGCTAAATTACAGGGGGCGCTTTTAGCAGATACGCAGTATTTT
TRBJ1-6	13	-	TRBV19	-	CASTGPYDSPLHF	TGTGCCAGTACCGGGCCATACGACTCACCCCTCCACTTT